The sequence of this TCR beta chain was determined in a study of OX40 agonist ivuxolimab in advanced cancers. Study at large: Patients in the trial were receiving intravenous ivuxolimab every 2 weeks, at doses of 0.01 to 10 mg/kg. Of mixed ages from roughly 23 to 80 and averaging about 60 years, the group was over 80% male.

Profiled with immunoSEQ multiplex PCR; TCRdb holds only in-frame clones, not every one. The sample has around 150,000 clones, 93% seen once. V shed 5 bases and J 7 bases; nucleotides not matched to a gene: 7. Germline CDR1 reads SGHTA; CDR2 reads FQGTGA. This CDR3 is built from 16 residues. The TCR was taken from an adult with an advanced solid tumor such as melanoma, head and neck, liver or kidney cancer. V usage is TRBV7-3 and J usage is TRBJ2-2; 13 positions agree with TRBD2. The sequencing here drew on CD4+ or CD8+ T cells sorted from blood, taken in a trial of the OX40 agonist ivuxolimab. The CDR3 spells CASSPGTSGIGGELFF. In DNA form, the CDR3 reads TGTGCCAGCAGCCCCGGGACTAGCGGGATCGGCGGGGAGCTGTTTTTT.